This TCR beta chain was retrieved from a study of PD-1 blockade in classical Hodgkin lymphoma. Each patient relapsed following autologous stem cell transplantation, and prior brentuximab vedotin exposure differed. The study's findings and limits: TCR diversity in CD4+, not CD8+, cells rose significantly by C4D1. Undefined causes, possibly disease activity or prior therapy, underlie the repertoire differences.

The CDR3 has 14 amino acids. V was trimmed by 0 bases and J by 0 bases, leaving 5 bases between them. CDR1 is SGHTA and CDR2 is FQGNSA in the germline V gene. Note on this clone: Its cognate antigen is unknown.

Libraries were prepared by immunoSEQ multiplex PCR; TCRdb keeps only in-frame clonotypes and omits some of them. The profile covers 90,000 or so clones, with 92% appearing a single time and about 2.6% taken by the ten largest. This TCR derives from a human donor with classical Hodgkin lymphoma. Material: peripheral blood mononuclear cells (PBMCs), obtained before the second cycle of nivolumab. V and J are TRBV7-2 and TRBJ1-1; no clear D. CDR3 protein: CASSLAWMNTEAFF. The CDR3 DNA reads as TGTGCCAGCAGCTTAGCTTGGATGAACACTGAAGCTTTCTTT.